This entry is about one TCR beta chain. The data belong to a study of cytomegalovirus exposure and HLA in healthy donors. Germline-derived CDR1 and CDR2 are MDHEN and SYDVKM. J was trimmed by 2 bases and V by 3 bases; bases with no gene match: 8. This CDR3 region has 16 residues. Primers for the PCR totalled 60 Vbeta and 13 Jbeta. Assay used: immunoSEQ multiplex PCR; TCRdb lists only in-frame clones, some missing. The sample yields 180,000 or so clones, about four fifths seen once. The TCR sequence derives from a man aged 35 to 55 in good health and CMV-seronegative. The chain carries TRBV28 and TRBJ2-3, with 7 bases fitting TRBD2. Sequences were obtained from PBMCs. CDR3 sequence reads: CASSLGLAVTTDTQYF. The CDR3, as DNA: TGTGCCAGCAGTTTGGGTCTAGCGGTTACCACAGATACGCAGTATTTT.